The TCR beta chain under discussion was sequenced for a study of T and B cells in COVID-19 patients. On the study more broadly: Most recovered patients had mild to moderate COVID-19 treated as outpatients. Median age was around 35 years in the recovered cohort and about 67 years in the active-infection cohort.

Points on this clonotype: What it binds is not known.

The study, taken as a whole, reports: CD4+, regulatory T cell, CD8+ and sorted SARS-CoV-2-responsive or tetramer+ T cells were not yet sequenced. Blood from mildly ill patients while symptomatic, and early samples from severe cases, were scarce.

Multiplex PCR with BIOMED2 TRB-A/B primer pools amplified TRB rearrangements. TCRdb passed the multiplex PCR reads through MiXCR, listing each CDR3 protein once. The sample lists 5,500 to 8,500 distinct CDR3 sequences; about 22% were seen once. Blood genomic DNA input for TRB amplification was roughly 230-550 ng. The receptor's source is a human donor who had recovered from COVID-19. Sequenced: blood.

The CDR3 sequence is CASRDRGDEQYF. The CDR3 DNA is TGTGCCAGCCGGGACAGGGGGGACGAGCAGTACTTC. V and J are TRBV19 and TRBJ2-7, with 11 nucleotides matching TRBD1. V lost 9 bases to trimming and J lost 5 bases; unmatched junction nucleotides: 3. Germline V gene sequence: CDR1 LNHDA, CDR2 SQIVND (reference sequence). The CDR3 runs 12 residues.